The rows below give T cell receptor beta chains drawn from one sample of a study of vaccination effects on CD4 cells after COVID-19. Data came from immunoSEQ multiplex PCR; TCRdb stores just in-frame clones and leaves some out. The sample holds approximately 70,000 clones, 80% to 85% seen once. These receptors have no identified antigens. The source was CD4+ T cells from PBMCs cultured with HCoV-229E spike peptides, collected after COVID-19 vaccination. The receptor set was obtained from a human donor who received a COVID-19 vaccine. The CDR3 runs from the conserved cysteine through the conserved F or W. A D gene is named only where the DNA matches it firmly. Part of the rows lack a size; the others show once, few, many or a class for expanded clones.

V: TRBV6-1; D: NA; J: TRBJ1-3; size: few; length: 15; DNA: TGTGCCAGCAGTGACGTCCAAAACGCCGGAAACACCATATATTTT; CDR3: CASSDVQNAGNTIYF
V: TRBV10-1; D: TRBD2; J: TRBJ2-1; size: NA; length: 18; DNA: TGCGCCAGCAGTGAGGTCGTGGGACTAGCGGGGGAGTACAATGAGCAGTTCTTC; CDR3: CASSEVVGLAGEYNEQFF
V: TRBV29-1; D: NA; J: TRBJ2-5; size: NA; length: 12; DNA: TGCAGCCATGGGGGGGGGCCAGAGACCCAGTACTTC; CDR3: CSHGGGPETQYF
V: TRBV19; D: NA; J: TRBJ1-2; size: NA; length: 13; DNA: TGTGCCAGTAGGGTGGGAAACTACTATGGCTACACCTTC; CDR3: CASRVGNYYGYTF
V: TRBV30; D: TRBD1; J: TRBJ1-6; size: NA; length: 16; DNA: TGTGCCTGGAGTGCGAGGGACAGCTCCTATAATTCACCCCTCCACTTT; CDR3: CAWSARDSSYNSPLHF
V: TRBV7-2; D: NA; J: TRBJ1-1; size: NA; length: 14; DNA: TGTGCCAGCAGCCTCAGGACTGGAAACACTGAAGCTTTCTTT; CDR3: CASSLRTGNTEAFF
V: TRBV5-1; D: NA; J: TRBJ1-1; size: NA; length: 14; DNA: TGCGCCAGCAGAACAGGGCACGGAGTCACTGAAGCTTTCTTT; CDR3: CASRTGHGVTEAFF
V: TRBV15; D: NA; J: TRBJ1-6; size: NA; length: 16; DNA: TGTGCCACCAGCAGAGTGGGAGGGGCGCGAAATTCACCCCTCCACTTT; CDR3: CATSRVGGARNSPLHF
V: TRBV9; D: TRBD1; J: TRBJ1-2; size: few; length: 16; DNA: TGTGCCAGCAGCGCTACTCCGACAGGGGTAGACTATGGCTACACCTTC; CDR3: CASSATPTGVDYGYTF
V: TRBV7-2; D: TRBD2; J: TRBJ2-3; size: NA; length: 18; DNA: TGTGCCAGCAGCCCTGGACTAGCGGGGGGGCGTAGTCAAGATACGCAGTATTTT; CDR3: CASSPGLAGGRSQDTQYF
V: TRBV24-1; D: NA; J: TRBJ2-3; size: NA; length: 14; DNA: TGTGCCACCAGTCCGGGGACTAGCACAGATACGCAGTATTTT; CDR3: CATSPGTSTDTQYF
V: TRBV2; D: NA; J: TRBJ2-2; size: once; length: 14; DNA: TGTGCCAGCAGTGAAGTGACAGCCACCGGGGAGCTGTTTTTT; CDR3: CASSEVTATGELFF
V: TRBV4-1; D: NA; J: TRBJ2-4; size: NA; length: 16; DNA: TGCGCCAGCAGCCAAGGGTTCGCCGGGGTTCTAGACATTCAGTACTTC; CDR3: CASSQGFAGVLDIQYF
V: TRBV6-5; D: NA; J: TRBJ1-5; size: NA; length: 13; DNA: TGTGCCAGCAGCCAGGGGAGGCATCAGCCCCAGCATTTT; CDR3: CASSQGRHQPQHF
V: TRBV10-1; D: TRBD1; J: TRBJ2-3; size: once; length: 13; DNA: TGCGCCAGCAGGGAAACAGGGGCAGATACGCAGTATTTT; CDR3: CASRETGADTQYF
V: TRBV5-1; D: TRBD2; J: TRBJ2-1; size: NA; length: 16; DNA: TGCGCCAGCAGCTCACATCTAGCGGGGGGCCGGGATGAGCAGTTCTTC; CDR3: CASSSHLAGGRDEQFF
V: TRBV7-9; D: NA; J: TRBJ1-2; size: NA; length: 10; DNA: TGTGCCAGCAGCTTGGGTGGCTACACCTTC; CDR3: CASSLGGYTF
V: TRBV6-2/TRBV6-3; D: NA; J: TRBJ1-1; size: few; length: 13; DNA: TGTGCCAGCAGTTACTCAGGGAGCACTGAAGCTTTCTTT; CDR3: CASSYSGSTEAFF
V: TRBV7-2; D: NA; J: TRBJ1-2; size: NA; length: 13; DNA: TGTGCCAGCAGCTTACGGACGAGACATGGCTACACCTTC; CDR3: CASSLRTRHGYTF
V: TRBV4-1; D: TRBD1; J: TRBJ1-1; size: NA; length: 15; DNA: TGCGCCAGCAGCCAAGATGTCCAGGGGGTCTCTGAAGCTTTCTTT; CDR3: CASSQDVQGVSEAFF
V: TRBV15; D: NA; J: TRBJ1-1; size: NA; length: 17; DNA: TGTGCCACCAGCAGACCCACGGATTTTCGAATGAACACTGAAGCTTTCTTT; CDR3: CATSRPTDFRMNTEAFF
V: TRBV6-5; D: TRBD1; J: TRBJ1-2; size: NA; length: 15; DNA: TGTGCCAGCAGTTACTCGTTGGACAGGGAAGACGGCTACACCTTC; CDR3: CASSYSLDREDGYTF
V: TRBV7-8; D: TRBD1; J: TRBJ2-1; size: NA; length: 14; DNA: TGTGCCAGCAGCTTGGACAGGGGTGATAGTGAGCAGTTCTTC; CDR3: CASSLDRGDSEQFF
V: TRBV5-1; D: NA; J: TRBJ2-2; size: NA; length: 15; DNA: TGCGCCAGCAGCCCCACCGCAGGAAACACCGGGGAGCTGTTTTTT; CDR3: CASSPTAGNTGELFF
V: TRBV27; D: TRBD2; J: TRBJ2-6; size: NA; length: 23; DNA: TGTGCCAGCAGTTTACGGTCAGGGAGGGGGACTAGCGGGGCAGGGGCTGGGGCCAACGTCCTGACTTTC; CDR3: CASSLRSGRGTSGAGAGANVLTF
V: TRBV18; D: TRBD1; J: TRBJ2-6; size: NA; length: 17; DNA: TGTGCCAGCTCACCACCAGGGGGCACCTCTGGGGCCAACGTCCTGACTTTC; CDR3: CASSPPGGTSGANVLTF
V: TRBV25-1; D: TRBD1; J: TRBJ1-4; size: NA; length: 16; DNA: TGTGCCAGCAGTGCCATTACCTTGGGACAGAATGAAAAACTGTTTTTT; CDR3: CASSAITLGQNEKLFF
V: TRBV2; D: NA; J: TRBJ1-5; size: few; length: 12; DNA: TGTGCCAGCAGTGGCCCCCGGCAGCCCCAGCATTTT; CDR3: CASSGPRQPQHF
V: TRBV7-2; D: TRBD1; J: TRBJ1-6; size: NA; length: 16; DNA: TGTGCCAGCAGCCCACCACGAGGACAGGGTCTATCACCCCTCCACTTT; CDR3: CASSPPRGQGLSPLHF
V: TRBV7-2; D: NA; J: TRBJ1-1; size: NA; length: 16; DNA: TGTGCCAGCAGCTTGGGCCCTGGACGGATGAACACTGAAGCTTTCTTT; CDR3: CASSLGPGRMNTEAFF
V: TRBV29-1; D: TRBD2; J: TRBJ2-4; size: NA; length: 18; DNA: TGCAGCGTTATTCCGGGACTAGCGGGCCCCATAGCCAAAAACATTCAGTACTTC; CDR3: CSVIPGLAGPIAKNIQYF
V: TRBV20-1; D: NA; J: TRBJ2-6; size: NA; length: 15; DNA: TGCAGTGCTAGTAGGGTGGCTTCTGGGGCCAACGTCCTGACTTTC; CDR3: CSASRVASGANVLTF
V: TRBV7-8; D: NA; J: TRBJ1-2; size: NA; length: 15; DNA: TGTGCCAGCAGCTTAGACCGTAGGGGGGAAGGTGGCTACACCTTC; CDR3: CASSLDRRGEGGYTF
V: TRBV29-1; D: TRBD2; J: TRBJ2-1; size: NA; length: 16; DNA: TGCAGCGTTACGAAACAACTAGCGGGGGGACTCAATGAGCAGTTCTTC; CDR3: CSVTKQLAGGLNEQFF
V: TRBV7-3; D: NA; J: TRBJ2-2; size: NA; length: 13; DNA: TGTGCCAGTGCGGTCGCGAACACCGGGGAGCTGTTTTTT; CDR3: CASAVANTGELFF
V: TRBV19; D: NA; J: TRBJ2-2; size: NA; length: 14; DNA: TGTGCCAGTAGTGGTGACAGGTGGGCCGGGGAGCTGTTTTTT; CDR3: CASSGDRWAGELFF
V: TRBV9; D: NA; J: TRBJ2-2; size: once; length: 15; DNA: TGTGCCAGCAGCGTAAGGGGGGAGAACACCGGGGAGCTGTTTTTT; CDR3: CASSVRGENTGELFF
V: TRBV9; D: TRBD2; J: TRBJ2-5; size: NA; length: 15; DNA: TGTGCCAGCAGCGTGGGACTAGCGGGGGGTTGGACCCAGTACTTC; CDR3: CASSVGLAGGWTQYF
V: TRBV5-4; D: TRBD1; J: TRBJ1-1; size: NA; length: 15; DNA: TGTGCCAGCAGCTTCCAGGGGGCCCTGGCGACTGAAGCTTTCTTT; CDR3: CASSFQGALATEAFF
V: TRBV11-2; D: TRBD2; J: TRBJ2-5; size: NA; length: 18; DNA: TGTGCCAGCAGCTTAGTTTATTTGGCGGGGGGCCACCAAGAGACCCAGTACTTC; CDR3: CASSLVYLAGGHQETQYF
V: TRBV27; D: NA; J: TRBJ1-2; size: NA; length: 12; DNA: TGTGCCAGCAGCGGACGGAACTATGGCTACACCTTC; CDR3: CASSGRNYGYTF
V: TRBV4-3; D: NA; J: TRBJ2-2; size: NA; length: 16; DNA: TGCGCCAGCAGCCAAAGTGGACAGCTACTCACCGGGGAGCTGTTTTTT; CDR3: CASSQSGQLLTGELFF
V: TRBV12-3/TRBV12-4; D: NA; J: TRBJ2-1; size: NA; length: 13; DNA: TGTGCCAGCACCAAGGACAGTTCCAATGAGCAGTTCTTC; CDR3: CASTKDSSNEQFF